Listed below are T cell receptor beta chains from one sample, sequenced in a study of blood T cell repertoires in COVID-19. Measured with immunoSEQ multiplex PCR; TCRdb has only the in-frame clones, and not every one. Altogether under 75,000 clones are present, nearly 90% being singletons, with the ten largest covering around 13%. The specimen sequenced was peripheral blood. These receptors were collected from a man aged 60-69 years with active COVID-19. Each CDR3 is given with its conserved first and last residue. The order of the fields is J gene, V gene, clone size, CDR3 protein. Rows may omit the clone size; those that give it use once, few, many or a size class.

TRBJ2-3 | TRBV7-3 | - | CASSRAGGVTDTQYF
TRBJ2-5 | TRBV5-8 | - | CASRPLGGQETQYF
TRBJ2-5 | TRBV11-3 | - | CASSLGGLADQETQYF
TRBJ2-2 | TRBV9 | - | CASSDSSGTGVSGELFF
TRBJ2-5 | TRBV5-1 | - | CASSLSEKETQYF
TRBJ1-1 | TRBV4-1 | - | CASSHRIQELTFRAFF
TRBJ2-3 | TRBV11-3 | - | CASSRLGGDTQYF
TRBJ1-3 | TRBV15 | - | CATSSLTGTGNTIYF
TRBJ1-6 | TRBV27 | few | CASSLSEGTRSPLHF
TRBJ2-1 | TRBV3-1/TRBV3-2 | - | CASSQDWGVSAEQFF
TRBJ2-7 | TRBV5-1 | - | CASSLGGTLISYEQYF
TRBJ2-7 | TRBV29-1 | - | CSVGLGLYEQYF
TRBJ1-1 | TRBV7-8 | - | CASSNQIEGDGNTEAFF
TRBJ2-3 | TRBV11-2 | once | CASSLSVSTDTQYF
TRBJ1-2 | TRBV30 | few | CAWSGTENYGYTF
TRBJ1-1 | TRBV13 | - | CASSPGQGRAGTEAFF
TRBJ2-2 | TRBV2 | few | CASREDRGLTGELFF
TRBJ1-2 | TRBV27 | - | CASSPRVGVVNGYTF
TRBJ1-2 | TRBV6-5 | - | CASSYSGRNNYGYTF
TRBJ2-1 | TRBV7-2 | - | CASSLDPGGRNEQFF
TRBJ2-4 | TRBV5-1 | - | CASSNEPAKNIQYF
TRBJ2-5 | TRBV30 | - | CAWSVLGSGTQYF
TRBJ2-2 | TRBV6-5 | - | CASLSDTGELFF
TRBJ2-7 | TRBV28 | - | CASGGTVQTYEQYF
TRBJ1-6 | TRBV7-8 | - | CASSLAEPYNSPLHF
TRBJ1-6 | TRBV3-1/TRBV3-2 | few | CASSQDEGSYNSPLHF
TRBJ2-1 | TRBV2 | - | CASSPRRARRRGEQFF
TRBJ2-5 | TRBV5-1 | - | CASSPRDRGRGTQYF
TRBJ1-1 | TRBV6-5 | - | CASSFPGTGEREAFF
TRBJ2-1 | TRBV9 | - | CASSVGLARYNEQFF
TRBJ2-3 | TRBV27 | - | CASSARRLAGYTQYF
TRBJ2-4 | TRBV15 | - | CATSRDRGPNIQYF